The 2 T cell receptor beta chains presented below share a single source sample, sequenced in a study of blood T cell repertoires in COVID-19. TCRdb's copy holds only in-frame clones and misses some; the assay was immunoSEQ multiplex PCR. The sample yields 100,000 to 150,000 clones, over 60% seen once. Specimen: peripheral blood. Receptor source: a human donor in a cohort sampled during active COVID-19.

This chain uses TRBV5-1 with TRBJ2-7, with D possibly TRBD1 on 5 matching bases. Germline V gives CDR1 SGHRS, CDR2 YFSETQ. Trimming stripped 4 bases from V and 5 bases from J, with 10 bases between. The CDR3 spans 12 residues. The CDR3 DNA reads TGCGCCAGCAGCACAGGCCCAGACGAGCAGTACTTC. Its translation: CASSTGPDEQYF.

The V gene is TRBV12-5, the J gene TRBJ1-5; TRBD1 matches at 12 bases. CDR3 length: 15 residues. J lost 6 bases, V lost 5 bases, and 5 bases had no gene match. From germline, CDR1 is LGHNT and CDR2 FRNRAP. DNA for the CDR3: TGTGCTAGTGGTCCCGGGACAGGGGGCTTTCAGCCCCAGCATTTT. The encoded protein is CASGPGTGGFQPQHF.